These T cell receptor beta chains were read from a single sample in a study of blood T cell repertoires in COVID-19. Some clones are missing from TCRdb's copy, which holds only in-frame ones; the method was immunoSEQ multiplex PCR. In the table there are some 280,000 clones, approximately 91% of which are singletons. What was sequenced was peripheral blood. The receptor set was obtained from a woman in her fifties or sixties with acute or convalescent COVID-19. Each CDR3 is given with its conserved first and last residue. A D gene is named only where the DNA matches it firmly. For some rows the clone size is stated as once, few or many, or as a class when expanded; others skip it.

clone_size: .; d_call: TRBD2; j_call: TRBJ2-2; v_call: TRBV3-1/TRBV3-2; cdr3_aa: CASSQGLAARNTGELFF; cdr3_nt: TGTGCCAGCAGCCAAGGACTAGCGGCACGGAACACCGGGGAGCTGTTTTTT
clone_size: .; d_call: .; j_call: TRBJ1-2; v_call: TRBV19; cdr3_aa: CASSPPRENYGYTF; cdr3_nt: TGTGCCAGTAGTCCCCCCAGGGAAAACTATGGCTACACCTTC
clone_size: .; d_call: .; j_call: TRBJ2-3; v_call: TRBV21-1; cdr3_aa: CASRAGYADTQYF; cdr3_nt: TGTGCCAGCAGGGCAGGGTATGCAGATACGCAGTATTTT
clone_size: .; d_call: TRBD1; j_call: TRBJ1-3; v_call: TRBV7-9; cdr3_aa: CASSRTGTGYNTIYF; cdr3_nt: TGTGCCAGCAGCCGGACCGGGACAGGGTACAACACCATATATTTT
clone_size: .; d_call: .; j_call: TRBJ2-4; v_call: TRBV5-8; cdr3_aa: CASSITPGNIQYF; cdr3_nt: TGTGCCAGCAGCATAACGCCCGGGAACATTCAGTACTTC
clone_size: .; d_call: TRBD2; j_call: TRBJ2-2; v_call: TRBV7-2; cdr3_aa: CASSSYGTNTGELFF; cdr3_nt: TGTGCCAGCAGCTCATACGGGACTAATACCGGGGAGCTGTTTTTT
clone_size: .; d_call: TRBD1; j_call: TRBJ1-5; v_call: TRBV4-1; cdr3_aa: CASRPTGGDQPQHF; cdr3_nt: TGCGCCAGCAGGCCCACAGGGGGAGACCAGCCCCAGCATTTT
clone_size: .; d_call: TRBD2; j_call: TRBJ2-7; v_call: TRBV24-1; cdr3_aa: CATSDGTSGNPYEQYF; cdr3_nt: TGTGCCACCAGTGATGGGACTAGCGGGAACCCCTACGAGCAGTACTTC
clone_size: .; d_call: .; j_call: TRBJ1-4; v_call: TRBV28; cdr3_aa: CASSLYDTSLATFF; cdr3_nt: TGTGCCAGCAGTTTATACGACACCTCCCTAGCCACCTTTTTT
clone_size: .; d_call: .; j_call: TRBJ2-1; v_call: TRBV18; cdr3_aa: CASSPTGNIGNEQFF; cdr3_nt: TGTGCCAGCTCACCGACAGGTAATATAGGAAATGAGCAGTTCTTC
clone_size: .; d_call: TRBD1; j_call: TRBJ2-2; v_call: TRBV19; cdr3_aa: CASSISTGWEPNTGELFF; cdr3_nt: TGTGCCAGTAGTATATCGACAGGGTGGGAGCCGAACACCGGGGAGCTGTTTTTT
clone_size: .; d_call: .; j_call: TRBJ1-1; v_call: TRBV7-9; cdr3_aa: CASSLSRAGSNTEAFF; cdr3_nt: TGTGCCAGCAGCTTATCCCGGGCAGGGTCGAACACTGAAGCTTTCTTT
clone_size: .; d_call: .; j_call: TRBJ2-5; v_call: TRBV5-4; cdr3_aa: CASSLFGQETQYF; cdr3_nt: TGTGCCAGCAGCTTGTTCGGGCAAGAGACCCAGTACTTC
clone_size: .; d_call: .; j_call: TRBJ1-5; v_call: TRBV24-1; cdr3_aa: CATSDQTGGNQPQHF; cdr3_nt: TGTGCCACCAGTGACCAGACAGGAGGCAATCAGCCCCAGCATTTT
clone_size: .; d_call: .; j_call: TRBJ1-5; v_call: TRBV15; cdr3_aa: CATSRGPFRGARFSNQPQHF; cdr3_nt: TGTGCCACCAGCAGAGGGCCCTTCAGGGGCGCAAGGTTTAGCAATCAGCCCCAGCATTTT
clone_size: .; d_call: .; j_call: TRBJ2-7; v_call: TRBV7-9; cdr3_aa: CASSLRGLGIAYEQYF; cdr3_nt: TGTGCCAGCAGCTTACGCGGGCTAGGAATAGCCTACGAGCAGTACTTC
clone_size: .; d_call: .; j_call: TRBJ1-4; v_call: TRBV5-4; cdr3_aa: CASSPAGRMNEKLFF; cdr3_nt: TGTGCCAGCAGCCCAGCGGGGCGTATGAATGAAAAACTGTTTTTT
clone_size: .; d_call: TRBD1; j_call: TRBJ1-6; v_call: TRBV19; cdr3_aa: CASSPQGRRSSYNSPLHF; cdr3_nt: TGTGCCAGTAGTCCACAGGGGCGAAGGAGCTCCTATAATTCACCCCTCCACTTT
clone_size: .; d_call: TRBD1; j_call: TRBJ2-5; v_call: TRBV6-1; cdr3_aa: CASSEVYRGLTETQYF; cdr3_nt: TGTGCCAGCAGTGAAGTTTACAGGGGTTTAACGGAGACCCAGTACTTC
clone_size: .; d_call: TRBD1; j_call: TRBJ1-4; v_call: TRBV28; cdr3_aa: CASRPTGGWGNEKLFF; cdr3_nt: TGTGCCAGCAGGCCGACAGGGGGCTGGGGGAATGAAAAACTGTTTTTT
clone_size: .; d_call: .; j_call: TRBJ1-5; v_call: TRBV6-1; cdr3_aa: CASSEQWNQPQHF; cdr3_nt: TGTGCCAGCAGTGAACAGTGGAATCAGCCCCAGCATTTT
clone_size: .; d_call: .; j_call: TRBJ1-1; v_call: TRBV5-1; cdr3_aa: CASSFTGPALSEAFF; cdr3_nt: TGCGCCAGCAGCTTCACAGGGCCCGCACTCTCTGAAGCTTTCTTT
clone_size: .; d_call: TRBD1; j_call: TRBJ1-1; v_call: TRBV7-2; cdr3_aa: CASSFLGQDGAFF; cdr3_nt: TGTGCCAGCAGCTTTTTGGGACAGGACGGAGCTTTCTTT
clone_size: once; d_call: TRBD1; j_call: TRBJ1-5; v_call: TRBV27; cdr3_aa: CASSPQTGNQPQHF; cdr3_nt: TGTGCCAGCAGTCCCCAGACAGGGAATCAGCCCCAGCATTTT
clone_size: .; d_call: .; j_call: TRBJ2-3; v_call: TRBV6-5; cdr3_aa: CASRPGYGTDTQYF; cdr3_nt: TGTGCCAGCAGGCCAGGGTATGGCACAGATACGCAGTATTTT
clone_size: .; d_call: TRBD2; j_call: TRBJ2-1; v_call: TRBV6-2/TRBV6-3; cdr3_aa: CASSYSRLAGQGWSYNEQFF; cdr3_nt: TGTGCCAGCAGTTACTCAAGACTAGCGGGTCAAGGGTGGTCCTACAATGAGCAGTTCTTC
clone_size: .; d_call: .; j_call: TRBJ1-6; v_call: TRBV4-1; cdr3_aa: CASSQEHRLNSPLHF; cdr3_nt: TGCGCCAGCAGCCAAGAACACAGGTTAAATTCACCCCTCCACTTT
clone_size: once; d_call: TRBD2; j_call: TRBJ2-2; v_call: TRBV5-4; cdr3_aa: CASSLAGGGVNTGELFF; cdr3_nt: TGTGCCAGCAGCTTGGCGGGGGGGGGCGTGAACACCGGGGAGCTGTTTTTT
clone_size: .; d_call: .; j_call: TRBJ2-1; v_call: TRBV24-1; cdr3_aa: CATSDLAGGYSTNEQFF; cdr3_nt: TGTGCCACCAGTGATTTAGCAGGGGGGTACTCTACCAATGAGCAGTTCTTC
clone_size: .; d_call: TRBD2; j_call: TRBJ2-7; v_call: TRBV11-2; cdr3_aa: CASSLAGLVIDEQYF; cdr3_nt: TGTGCCAGCAGCTTGGCAGGACTAGTGATCGACGAGCAGTACTTC
clone_size: .; d_call: .; j_call: TRBJ1-2; v_call: TRBV6-5; cdr3_aa: CASSYPMGAGVYGYTF; cdr3_nt: TGTGCCAGCAGTTACCCGATGGGTGCCGGGGTCTATGGCTACACCTTC
clone_size: .; d_call: .; j_call: TRBJ2-7; v_call: TRBV5-8; cdr3_aa: CASSLDRVYEQYF; cdr3_nt: TGTGCCAGCAGCTTGGACAGGGTTTACGAGCAGTACTTC
clone_size: .; d_call: TRBD1; j_call: TRBJ1-4; v_call: TRBV7-9; cdr3_aa: CASSPILSDRDEKLFF; cdr3_nt: TGTGCCAGCAGCCCCATTTTGAGTGACAGGGATGAAAAACTGTTTTTT
clone_size: .; d_call: TRBD1; j_call: TRBJ1-5; v_call: TRBV6-1; cdr3_aa: CASSERQGASQPQHF; cdr3_nt: TGTGCCAGCAGTGAAAGGCAGGGGGCGTCCCAGCCCCAGCATTTT
clone_size: .; d_call: .; j_call: TRBJ2-7; v_call: TRBV6-5; cdr3_aa: CATSDSTLSYEQYF; cdr3_nt: TGTGCCACCTCGGACTCGACACTTTCCTACGAGCAGTACTTC
clone_size: .; d_call: TRBD1; j_call: TRBJ2-1; v_call: TRBV14; cdr3_aa: CASSRDREFDEQFF; cdr3_nt: TGTGCCAGCAGCCGGGACAGGGAGTTCGATGAGCAGTTCTTC
clone_size: once; d_call: .; j_call: TRBJ2-7; v_call: TRBV5-6; cdr3_aa: CASSSGVYEQYF; cdr3_nt: TGTGCCAGCAGCTCGGGAGTCTACGAGCAGTACTTC
clone_size: .; d_call: TRBD2; j_call: TRBJ2-5; v_call: TRBV19; cdr3_aa: CASSTGLAGGGETQYF; cdr3_nt: TGTGCCAGTAGTACGGGACTAGCGGGAGGCGGGGAGACCCAGTACTTC
clone_size: .; d_call: TRBD1; j_call: TRBJ1-2; v_call: TRBV29-1; cdr3_aa: CSVPRTGANYGYTF; cdr3_nt: TGCAGCGTTCCGCGGACAGGGGCTAACTATGGCTACACCTTC
clone_size: few; d_call: TRBD1; j_call: TRBJ1-1; v_call: TRBV24-1; cdr3_aa: CATSDRQGSNTEAFF; cdr3_nt: TGTGCCACCAGTGATAGACAGGGGTCGAACACTGAAGCTTTCTTT